This TCR beta chain stems from a study of response to subunit inactivated influenza vaccine. From the RT-PCR reads, TCRdb called clonotypes with MiXCR, one entry per CDR3 protein. The table lists 150,000 to 200,000 distinct CDR3 sequences, approximately 10% of them singletons. This clonotype was seen repeatedly, ten times or more. Its antigen is unidentified. Points from the study as a whole: Only a handful of new T cells, the authors suggested, are recruited with each seasonal influenza vaccination.

The CDR3 extends over 13 amino acids. Trimming took 5 bases from V and 5 from J, leaving 10 bases between them. Germline V lookup: CDR1 SGHTA, CDR2 FQGTGA. Sample: non-naive T cells sorted from PBMCs, taken 35 to 45 days after vaccination. This receptor was obtained from a man aged 50 or older who received an inactivated influenza vaccine. This chain uses TRBV7-3 with TRBJ2-1; D not certain. As DNA, the CDR3 is TGTGCCAGCAGCACCCGATCCCACAATGAGCAGTTCTTC. Translated: CASSTRSHNEQFF.